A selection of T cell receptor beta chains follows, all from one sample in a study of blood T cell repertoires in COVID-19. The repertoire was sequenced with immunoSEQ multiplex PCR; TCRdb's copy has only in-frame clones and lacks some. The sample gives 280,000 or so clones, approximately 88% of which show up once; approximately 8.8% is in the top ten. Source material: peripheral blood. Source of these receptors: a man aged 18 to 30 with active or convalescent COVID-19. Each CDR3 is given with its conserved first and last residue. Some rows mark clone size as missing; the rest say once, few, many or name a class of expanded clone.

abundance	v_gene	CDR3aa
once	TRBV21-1	CASSKRQRRGEAFF
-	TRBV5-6	CASSSGGANYGYTF
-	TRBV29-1	CSVESGQGAAEAFF
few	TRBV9	CASSVESQRVVAGELFF
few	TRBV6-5	CASMLRVTNTEAFF
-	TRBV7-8	CASSVTDATNEKLFF
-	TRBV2	CASSEASGGGYGYTF
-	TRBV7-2	CASSLGLAGGPADTQYF
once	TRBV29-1	CSARQGEDTQYF
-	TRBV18	CASSPDVEGWTEAFF
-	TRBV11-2	CASSLTQGGNYGYTF
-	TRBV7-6	CASSLGSKGVTDTQYF
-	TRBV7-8	CASSLARGRRGGYNEQFF
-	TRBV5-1	CASSSGTSGASTPYEQYF
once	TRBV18	CASSPQAGGPHNEQFF
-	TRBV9	CASSVNVGTGGSGYTF
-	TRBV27	CASSLGTGGSYEQYF
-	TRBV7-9	CASSLLGSNNQPQHF
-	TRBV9	CASSVQRGGRNQPQHF
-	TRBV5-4	CASSGARQGDNEKLFF
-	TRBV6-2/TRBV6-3	CASSYSWRDLARNSPLHF
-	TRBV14	CASGLAGGLQETQYF
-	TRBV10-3	CAISESSRDTQYF
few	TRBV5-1	CASSRPQQGADYGYTF
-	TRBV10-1	CASYNSYEQYF
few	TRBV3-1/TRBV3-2	CASSPTSDSYNEQFF
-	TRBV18	CASSLGLAGGIAYEQYF
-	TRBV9	CASSVSNQTSYGYTF
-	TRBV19	CASSIDGPLSSYNSPLHF
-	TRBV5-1	CASATGATNEKLFF
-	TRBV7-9	CASSLLSGQVVGYEQYF
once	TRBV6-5	CASSYSRGEQYF
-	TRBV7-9	CASSLGQGEEPQHF
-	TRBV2	CASSEYLAGLNTEAFF
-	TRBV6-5	CASRGTGADIQYF
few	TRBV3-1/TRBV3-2	CATASSSYNEQFF
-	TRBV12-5	CASGLASLIDAYNEQFF
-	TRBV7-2	CASSPWGTGDYGYTF
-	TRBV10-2	CASKEGTNSPLHF
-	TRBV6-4	CASSVSAGSQETQYF
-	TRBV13	CASSLRRAGYGYTF
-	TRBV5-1	CASSQNGRTGDYTF
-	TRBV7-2	CASRKGQIYNYGYTF
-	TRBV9	CASSVSAGELFF
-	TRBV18	CASSGPNQPQHF
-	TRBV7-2	CASSLGAGGEQYF
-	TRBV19	CASRSGQVAFF
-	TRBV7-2	CASRSGGRIETQYF
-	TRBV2	CASNRQGETQYF
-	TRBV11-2	CASSLPDSEYNEQFF
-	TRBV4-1	CASSQRDRGRRTEAFF
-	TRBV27	CASSPFRGRASGTDTQYF
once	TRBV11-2	CASSFGRDPSYEQYF
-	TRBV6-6	CASSYADRGREKLFF
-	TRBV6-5	CAAGQIGISYEQYF
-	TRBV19	CASSTRLRTGPSDTQYF
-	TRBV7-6	CASSVGVVGSGNTIYF